Following are 27 T cell receptor beta chains from one sample sequenced in a study of T-cell reconstitution after alpha-beta-depleted transplantation in children. Unique molecular identifiers tagged the TCRbeta library. A single record per CDR3 protein comes from TCRdb applying MiXCR to the PCR reads. The repertoire holds around 490,000 distinct CDR3 sequences, with over 10% as singletons. The specimen comprised PBMCs, mostly from graft donor cells, sampled 180 days after TCRalphabeta/CD19-depleted stem cell transplant. Receptor source: a female patient aged 2-9 years who had a stem cell transplant for aplastic anemia, so the T cells may come from the graft donor.

As to this clonotype: One end of the junction fails to match germline, which may point to a read error. The chain uses TRBV20-1 and TRBJ2-3, with TRBD2 matching over 12 bases. The CDR3 loop spans 12 amino acids. Germline lookup yields CDR1 DFQATT and CDR2 SNEGSKA (reference sequence). DNA for the CDR3: TGCAGTCCTAGCGGGAGGGTTGATACGCAGTATTTT. Its translation: CSPSGRVDTQYF.

The chain has TRBV6-5 and TRBJ1-3, with 8 bases identical to TRBD1. The CDR3 runs to 16 residues. After removal of 4 bases from V and 0 bases from J, the junction contained 5 bases not matched to a gene. Germline CDR1 MNHEY, CDR2 SVGAGI. The CDR3 is CASSSPGQGSGNTIYF. CDR3 in DNA: TGTGCCAGCAGTTCCCCTGGACAGGGCTCTGGAAACACCATATATTTT.

The chain is built from TRBV7-8 and TRBJ2-1; D ambiguous. The germline CDR1 and CDR2 sequences are SGHVS and FQNEAQ. This CDR3 comprises 13 residues. Trimming cost V 5 bases and J 5 bases, with 10 bases left between them. The CDR3 nucleotides read TGTGCCAGCAGCCCGTACAAGGACAATGAGCAGTTCTTC. Translating gives CASSPYKDNEQFF.

This clonotype was observed a few times. The CDR3 reads CASSLGGRGYTGELFF. The CDR3 coding sequence is TGTGCCAGCAGCTTAGGGGGGAGGGGCTACACCGGGGAGCTGTTTTTT. The gene calls are TRBV7-8 and TRBJ2-2; TRBD2 matches at 7 bases. Germline CDR1 SGHVS, CDR2 FQNEAQ. Losses at the gene ends were 1 base for V and 3 bases for J; bases not matched to a gene: 5. CDR3 length equals 16 residues.

Only a few counts were recorded for this clonotype. The chain combines TRBV20-1 with TRBJ2-2; 13 positions agree with TRBD2. After removal of 6 bases from V and 5 bases from J, the junction contained 9 bases not matched to a gene. The CDR3 spans 16 residues. CDR1 is DFQATT, CDR2 SNEGSKA, per germline (reference sequence). The CDR3, as DNA: TGCAGTGCACCTACTAGCGGGAGGGCTGGTACCGGGGAGCTGTTTTTT. This encodes CSAPTSGRAGTGELFF.

A few counts support this clonotype. The V gene is TRBV5-5, the J gene TRBJ2-7; 11 bases agree with TRBD2. Germline CDR1 reads SGHKS; CDR2 reads YYEKEE (reference sequence). This CDR3 spans 14 amino acids. V shed 4 bases, J shed 5 bases, and the junction held 5 bases outside the gene matches. CDR3 loop: CASSHSGRANEQYV. CDR3 nucleotides: TGTGCCAGCAGCCATAGCGGGAGGGCAAACGAGCAGTACGTC.

This clonotype was recorded a few times. The chain links TRBV28 to TRBJ2-3; the D gene is possibly TRBD2 (7 bases). V gave up 6 bases and J gave up 5 bases, with 21 bases separating them. Germline V gene sequence: CDR1 MDHEN, CDR2 SYDVKM. This CDR3 region has 16 residues. CDR3 loop: CASSHPGGGLVDTQYF. CDR3 sequence (DNA): TGTGCCAGCAGCCATCCCGGCGGGGGCCTCGTAGATACGCAGTATTTT. The entire variable domain, with the rest obtained from reference TRBV28 and TRBJ2-3, is as follows: DVKVTQSSRYLVKRTGEKVFLECVQDMDHENMFWYRQDPGLGLRLIYFSYDVKMKEKGDIPEGYSVSREKKERFSLILESASTNQTSMYLCASSHPGGGLVDTQYFGPGTRLTVL.

This chain connects TRBV7-2 to TRBJ2-7; TRBD2 might be the D (5 bases). The germline gives CDR1 SGHTA, CDR2 FQGNSA. The CDR3 runs to 16 residues. Between the trimmed V and J ends, which lost 3 bases and 0 bases, there was a span of 15 bases. The CDR3 sequence: CASSFIRKGDSYEQYF. The CDR3 coding sequence is TGTGCCAGCAGCTTCATAAGGAAGGGAGACTCCTACGAGCAGTACTTC.

This clonotype was seen a handful of times. The V call is TRBV20-1, the J call TRBJ1-1; tentatively, D is TRBD1 (5 bases). Trimming removed 4 bases from V and 2 bases from J, with 8 bases in between. This CDR3 spans 12 amino acids. In germline, CDR1 is DFQATT, CDR2 SNEGSKA (reference sequence). CDR3 loop: CSATDRNTEAFF. The CDR3 DNA reads TGCAGTGCTACCGACAGAAACACTGAAGCTTTCTTT.

The chain employs TRBV7-2 and TRBJ2-7, with 9 bases matching TRBD2. Germline CDR1 is SGHTA and CDR2 is FQGNSA. Trimming at V came to 3 bases and at J to 4 bases, leaving 4 bases not matched to a gene. CDR3 size: 14 residues. The CDR3 loop is CASSFTGLAYEQYV. The CDR3 DNA sequence: TGTGCCAGCAGCTTCACCGGACTAGCGTACGAGCAGTACGTC.

This chain connects TRBV20-1 to TRBJ2-1, with 8 bases lining up with TRBD2. Trimming at V came to 0 bases and at J to 6 bases, leaving 4 bases not matched to a gene. This CDR3 region has 14 residues. CDR1 and CDR2 (germline): DFQATT, SNEGSKA (reference sequence). Here the CDR3 reads CSARDPGRANEQFF. CDR3 nucleotides: TGCAGTGCTAGAGATCCCGGGAGGGCCAATGAGCAGTTCTTC.

This clonotype was seen many times. The chain employs TRBV10-3 and TRBJ2-3; D is perhaps TRBD2 (5 bases). V was trimmed by 7 bases and J by 5 bases, leaving 10 bases between them. Germline CDR1 reads ENHRY; CDR2 reads SYGVKD. The CDR3 extends over 12 amino acids. The CDR3 protein is CAITDGGDTQYF. CDR3 nucleotide sequence: TGTGCCATCACTGATGGAGGAGATACGCAGTATTTT.

This clonotype was counted ten times or more. The CDR3 nucleotides are TGCAGCGTTGAAGGGACACAGGGAACGGACACTGAAGCTTTCTTT. Translating gives CSVEGTQGTDTEAFF. The chain recombines TRBV29-1 with TRBJ1-1; the D gene is possibly TRBD1 (6 bases). The CDR3 spans 15 residues. From germline, CDR1 is SQVTM and CDR2 ANQGSEA. V dropped 1 base and J dropped 3 bases, with 15 bases sitting between them.

The chain links TRBV4-1 to TRBJ1-2; D is possibly TRBD1 (6 bases). The CDR3 loop spans 19 amino acids. In germline, CDR1 is MGHRA, CDR2 YSYEKL. With 1 base removed from V and 2 bases from J, the gap between germline ends came to 23 bases. This chain's CDR3 is CASSQGGSAAGERNYGYTF. Written as DNA, the CDR3 is TGCGCCAGCAGCCAAGGGGGATCTGCGGCAGGGGAACGAAACTATGGCTACACCTTC.

This clonotype came up a few times. This chain links TRBV4-1 with TRBJ1-1; D is unclear. The germline V gene has CDR1 MGHRA and CDR2 YSYEKL. Trimming removed 0 bases at V and 9 bases at J, with 5 bases between. The CDR3 consists of 11 residues. The CDR3 sequence is CASSQEGQAFF. The DNA for the CDR3 is TGCGCCAGCAGCCAAGAGGGTCAAGCTTTCTTT.

This clonotype is deemed medium-sized. V is TRBV6-1 and J is TRBJ1-1, with 7 bases aligning to TRBD1. Germline lookup yields CDR1 MNHNS and CDR2 SASEGT. V lost 7 bases to trimming and J lost 5 bases; unmatched junction nucleotides: 10. The CDR3 runs to 14 residues. In DNA, the CDR3 is TGTGCCAGCATGATAGACAGGGAAAGGACTGAAGCTTTCTTT. Translated, it gives CASMIDRERTEAFF.

The chain carries TRBV20-1 and TRBJ2-7; 10 bases fit TRBD2. Unmatched junction bases numbered 4, after V lost 0 bases and J lost 2 bases. From germline, CDR1 is DFQATT and CDR2 SNEGSKA (reference sequence). The CDR3 length is 15 residues. In nucleotides, the CDR3 is TGCAGTGCTAGAGATCTAGCGGGAGCAGCCTACGAGCAGTACGTC. Amino acid sequence: CSARDLAGAAYEQYV.

This clonotype occurred many times. The gene calls are TRBV10-3 and TRBJ2-7; TRBD1 might be the D (5 bases). Per germline, CDR1 ENHRY and CDR2 SYGVKD. This CDR3 comprises 12 residues. V lost 4 bases and J lost 5, with 9 bases in between. The CDR3 reads CAISGQSHEQYV. In nucleotides, the CDR3 is TGTGCCATCAGTGGACAGTCCCACGAGCAGTACGTC.

This clonotype was seen more than once but under ten times. The CDR3 here is CSARVGLAQYF. CDR3 bases: TGCAGTGCTAGAGTGGGACTAGCGCAGTATTTT. The rearrangement uses TRBV20-1 and TRBJ2-3, with 8 bases fitting TRBD2. The CDR3 extends over 11 amino acids. V lost 1 base and J lost 10; bases outside the gene matches: 1. Germline assignment: CDR1 DFQATT and CDR2 SNEGSKA (reference sequence).

This clonotype was detected ten times or more. This chain connects TRBV24-1 to TRBJ2-5; D not certain. From germline, CDR1 is KGHDR and CDR2 SFDVKD. The CDR3 has 12 amino acids. Trimming shortened V by 1 base and J by 3 bases, and 2 bases separated the two germline ends. CDR3 DNA: TGTGCCACCAGTGATTTTAAAGAGACCCAGTACTTC. Protein sequence: CATSDFKETQYF.

Details on this clonotype: Being one base from a much bigger clone, this may be a read error. J is TRBJ1-4 and V is TRBV12-3 or TRBV12-4, with 11 bases aligning to TRBD1. The CDR3 is made up of 15 amino acids. CDR3 coding DNA: TGTGCCAGGAGTTTTGGGGACAGGGGGGGTGAAAAACTGTTTTTT. Translating it yields CARSFGDRGGEKLFF.

This clonotype came up a few times. The V call is TRBV20-1, the J call TRBJ2-5, with 8 positions matching TRBD1. Looked up from germline, CDR1 is DFQATT and CDR2 is SNEGSKA (reference sequence). The CDR3 covers 13 residues. The V segment lost 5 bases and the J segment 2 bases; nucleotides outside the gene matches: 4. The CDR3 spells CSAEQGVQETQYF. In DNA form, the CDR3 reads TGCAGTGCTGAACAGGGGGTACAAGAGACCCAGTACTTC.

The chain carries TRBV6-1 and TRBJ2-4, with D perhaps TRBD1 (6 bases). CDR1 is MNHNS and CDR2 is SASEGT in the germline V gene. The CDR3 is 16 amino acids. The V and J ends lost 6 bases and 9 bases respectively, with 24 bases between them. CDR3 sequence: CASRPNKQGWPVIQYF. CDR3 DNA: TGTGCCAGCAGACCTAATAAACAGGGATGGCCAGTCATTCAGTACTTC.

The chain carries TRBV21-1 and TRBJ2-7. TRBV21-1 is a known pseudogene. The CDR3 extends over 13 amino acids. CDR3 loop: CASTKGGFYEQYF. Here the CDR3 DNA reads TGTGCCAGCACCAAAGGTGGGTTCTACGAGCAGTACTTC.

The rearrangement links TRBV12-3 or TRBV12-4 to TRBJ1-3; no definite D call. CDR3 length: 16 amino acids. V shed 1 base and J shed 4 bases, with 14 bases lying between them. CDR3 in amino acids: CASSLGNGARGNTIYF. The DNA for the CDR3 is TGTGCCAGCAGTTTAGGGAACGGAGCTCGGGGAAACACCATATATTTT.

The J gene is TRBJ2-1, the V gene TRBV6-1, with D maybe TRBD2 (6 bases). Trimming removed 4 bases at V and 2 bases at J, with 12 bases between. The CDR3 length is 15 residues. Germline assignment: CDR1 MNHNS and CDR2 SASEGT. CDR3 sequence (DNA): TGTGCCAGCAGTGGACCTCGCGGGACCTACAATGAGCAGTTCTTC. Translation gives CASSGPRGTYNEQFF.

The V and J genes are TRBV12-3 or TRBV12-4 and TRBJ2-3; TRBD1 might be the D (5 bases). Trimming shortened V by 3 bases and J by 0 bases, and 10 bases separated the two germline ends. The CDR3 spans 15 residues. CDR3 sequence (DNA): TGTGCCAGCAGTTTTAAAGGGGATAGCACAGATACGCAGTATTTT. Translation gives CASSFKGDSTDTQYF.